One sample yielded the 14 T cell receptor beta chains listed below, sequenced in a study of CD8+CD57+ T cells in acquired aplastic anemia. CDR3 and TCR beta VDJ profiling relied on genomic DNA as the template. TCRdb independently ran MiXCR on the reads; one entry per CDR3 protein. Of about 170,000 distinct CDR3 sequences detected, around 48% appear once; the ten largest clones hold under 1.2%. Individuals selected for sequencing had exhibited CD8+CD57+ cell expansion on flow cytometry. Source material: sorted CD4+, CD8+, or CD8+CD57+ T cells (not recorded which) from PBMCs. These receptors all stem from a human donor with aplastic anemia.

This chain links TRBV24-1 with TRBJ2-7, with TRBD1 matching 8 bases. CDR3 length: 15 amino acids. V dropped 1 base and J dropped 5; count of bases not matched to a gene: 6. Germline V gives CDR1 KGHDR, CDR2 SFDVKD. This CDR3 reads CATSDFRRGLDEQYF. DNA of the CDR3: TGTGCCACCAGTGATTTTCGCAGGGGGCTCGACGAGCAGTACTTC.

This chain connects TRBV5-5 to TRBJ1-5; TRBD1 might be the D (5 bases). In germline, CDR1 is SGHKS, CDR2 YYEKEE (reference sequence). V dropped 0 bases and J dropped 6 bases, with 13 bases sitting between them. This CDR3 contains 15 residues. The CDR3 loop reads CASSLEGRASQPQHF. CDR3 in DNA: TGTGCCAGCAGCTTGGAAGGCAGGGCAAGTCAGCCCCAGCATTTT.

This clonotype has a count of ten or more. This rearrangement joins TRBV6-1 to TRBJ2-7; D remains unclear. V was cut by 2 bases and J by 5 bases, with 16 bases left in between. Germline V gives CDR1 MNHNS, CDR2 SASEGT. This CDR3 is 15 amino acids long. The CDR3 DNA is TGTGCCAGCAGTGAAATGCTGACGGTTCCTAACGAGCAGTACTTC. Translation: CASSEMLTVPNEQYF.

This chain uses TRBV3-1 with TRBJ1-2, with D possibly being TRBD1 (5 bases). Germline V gene lookup returns CDR1 LGHDT and CDR2 YNNKEL (reference sequence). V was cut by 1 base and J by 4 bases, with 10 bases left in between. CDR3 length: 14 residues. In DNA, the CDR3 is TGTGCCAGCAGCCAAGGGGTGGGGGTCTATGGCTACACCTTC. Residues: CASSQGVGVYGYTF. Full variable domain (missing parts from reference TRBV3-1 and TRBJ1-2): DTAVSQTPKYLVTQMGNDKSIKCEQNLGHDTMYWYKQDSKKFLKIMFSYNNKELIINETVPNRFSPKSPDKAHLNLHINSLELGDSAVYFCASSQGVGVYGYTFGSGTRLTVV.

This clonotype was detected a few times. The chain carries TRBV24-1 and TRBJ2-5; TRBD1 matches 8 bases. The CDR3 extends over 14 amino acids. V shed 3 bases and J 5 bases; nucleotides not matched to a gene: 4. Germline V lookup: CDR1 KGHDR, CDR2 SFDVKD. Written as DNA, the CDR3 is TGTGCCACCAGTGATCATGGGACAGGCGAGACCCAGTACTTC. Translated: CATSDHGTGETQYF.

V is TRBV7-2 and J is TRBJ1-1, with TRBD1 matching 7 bases. With 3 bases clipped from V and 1 base from J, the junction kept 5 bases outside the gene matches. This CDR3 contains 15 residues. Germline assignment: CDR1 SGHTA and CDR2 FQGNSA. The DNA of the CDR3 is TGTGCCAGCAGCTTCCTCGGGACAGCGAACACTGAAGCTTTCTTT. Encoded protein: CASSFLGTANTEAFF.

Only a few counts were recorded for this clonotype. This chain uses TRBV20-1 with TRBJ1-3, with D hard to call. CDR1 and CDR2 from the germline V gene are DFQATT and SNEGSKA (reference sequence). The CDR3 extends over 17 amino acids. V was shortened by 1 base and J by 0 bases, with 16 bases between the two germline ends. CDR3: CSARGGTADASGNTIYF. CDR3 coding DNA: TGCAGTGCTAGAGGAGGCACAGCCGACGCCTCTGGAAACACCATATATTTT.

V usage is TRBV20-1 and J usage is TRBJ2-5; D is unresolved. Germline V gene sequence: CDR1 DFQATT, CDR2 SNEGSKA (reference sequence). CDR3 length: 11 residues. V was clipped by 4 bases and J by 5 bases, with 8 bases between them. The CDR3 DNA reads TGCAGTGCTACTAGACGGGAGACCCAGTACTTC. Amino acid sequence: CSATRRETQYF.

This clonotype was counted many times. The chain is built from TRBV15 and TRBJ2-7; TRBD1 matches at 7 bases. The ends lost 3 bases at V and 3 bases at J; junction bases unmatched: 8. There are 15 residues in the CDR3. Germline-derived CDR1 and CDR2 are LNHNV and YYDKDF (reference sequence). This CDR3 is CATSREAGGVYEQYF. The CDR3 DNA sequence: TGTGCCACCAGCAGGGAAGCAGGGGGAGTCTACGAGCAGTACTTC.

DNA of the CDR3: TGCGCCAGCAGGGAGGGGACAGGGAACTACGAGCAGTACTTC. This gives the protein CASREGTGNYEQYF. This chain links TRBV10-1 with TRBJ2-7; 9 nucleotides line up with TRBD1. The V segment lost 6 bases and the J segment 3 bases; nucleotides outside the gene matches: 6. The CDR3 runs to 14 residues. Per the germline V gene, CDR1 is WNHNN and CDR2 is SYGVQD (reference sequence).

The chain joins TRBV29-1 to TRBJ2-2, with unresolved D. The CDR3 has 11 amino acids. With 4 bases removed from V and 5 bases from J, the gap between germline ends came to 5 bases. CDR1 is SQVTM and CDR2 is ANQGSEA in the germline V gene. CDR3 DNA sequence: TGCAGCGTTGGGGGTACCGGGGAGCTGTTTTTT. It is translated as CSVGGTGELFF.

V is TRBV29-1 and J is TRBJ2-7; 11 nucleotides line up with TRBD1. This CDR3 has 14 amino acids. In germline, CDR1 is SQVTM, CDR2 ANQGSEA. The V gene end was trimmed by 7 bases and the J gene end by 0 bases; junction bases not matched to a gene: 5. CDR3: CSATGTGGSYEQYF. As DNA, the CDR3 is TGCAGCGCCACCGGGACAGGGGGCTCCTACGAGCAGTACTTC.

The gene calls are TRBV2 and TRBJ2-7; D unclear. The germline V and J ends were trimmed by 0 bases and 6 bases, with 12 bases remaining between them. From germline, CDR1 is SNHLY and CDR2 FYNNEI. This CDR3 contains 14 residues. The CDR3 DNA reads as TGTGCCAGCAGTGAAGCGCGAAGGGTGGCCGAGCAGTACTTC. It is translated as CASSEARRVAEQYF.

Regarding this clonotype: Its ends do not fully match the called genes, so a read error is possible. This chain joins TRBV11-2 and TRBJ2-7; 9 nucleotides line up with TRBD1. Germline lookup yields CDR1 SGHAT and CDR2 FQNNGV. This CDR3 is built from 16 residues. Here the CDR3 DNA reads TGTGCCAGCAACTTATGTCCGGACAGGGGATCTTACGAGCAGTACTTC. Amino acid sequence: CASNLCPDRGSYEQYF.